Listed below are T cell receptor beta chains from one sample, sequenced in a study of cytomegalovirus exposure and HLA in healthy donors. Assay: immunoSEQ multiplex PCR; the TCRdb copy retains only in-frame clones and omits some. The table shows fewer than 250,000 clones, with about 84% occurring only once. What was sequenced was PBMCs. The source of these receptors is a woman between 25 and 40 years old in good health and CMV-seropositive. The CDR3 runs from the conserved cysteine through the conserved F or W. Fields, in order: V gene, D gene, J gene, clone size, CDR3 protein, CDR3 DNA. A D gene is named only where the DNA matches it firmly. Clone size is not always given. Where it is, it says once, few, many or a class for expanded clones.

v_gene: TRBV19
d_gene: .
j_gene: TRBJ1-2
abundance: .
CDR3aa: CASSITNYGYTF
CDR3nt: TGTGCCAGTAGTATCACTAACTATGGCTACACCTTC

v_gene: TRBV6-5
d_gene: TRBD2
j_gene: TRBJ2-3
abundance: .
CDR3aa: CASSRGLAGADTQYF
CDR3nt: TGTGCCAGCAGCCGAGGACTAGCGGGAGCAGATACGCAGTATTTT

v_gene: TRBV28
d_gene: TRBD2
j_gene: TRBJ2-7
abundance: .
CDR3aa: CASSSGTSGSYEQYF
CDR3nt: TGTGCCAGCAGTTCTGGGACTAGCGGGAGCTACGAGCAGTACTTC

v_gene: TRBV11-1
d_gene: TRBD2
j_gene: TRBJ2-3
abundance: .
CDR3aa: CASSHNVAGGSTDTQYF
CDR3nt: TGTGCCAGCAGCCATAACGTAGCGGGAGGGAGCACAGATACGCAGTATTTT

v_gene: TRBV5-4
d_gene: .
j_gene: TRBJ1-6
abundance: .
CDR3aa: CASRDMSSYNSPLHF
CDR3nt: TGTGCCAGCAGGGACATGAGCTCCTATAATTCACCCCTCCACTTT

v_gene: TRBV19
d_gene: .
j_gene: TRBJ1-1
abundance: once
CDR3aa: CASKYGSTEAFF
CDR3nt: TGTGCCAGTAAATACGGGAGCACTGAAGCTTTCTTT

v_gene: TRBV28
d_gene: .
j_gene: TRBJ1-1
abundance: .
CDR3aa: CASSSPGAAQGNTEAFF
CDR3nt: TGTGCCAGCAGTTCCCCAGGGGCAGCTCAGGGGAACACTGAAGCTTTCTTT

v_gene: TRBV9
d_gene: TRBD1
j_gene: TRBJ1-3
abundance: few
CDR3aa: CASSEGTGGGNTIYF
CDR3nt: TGTGCCAGCAGCGAGGGGACAGGGGGAGGAAACACCATATATTTT

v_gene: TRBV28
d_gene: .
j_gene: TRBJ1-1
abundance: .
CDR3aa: CASSPHEAGNTEAFF
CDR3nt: TGTGCCAGCAGTCCCCACGAGGCCGGGAACACTGAAGCTTTCTTT

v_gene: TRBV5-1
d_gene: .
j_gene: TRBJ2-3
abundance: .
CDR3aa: CASKPTLLTDTQYF
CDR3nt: TGCGCCAGCAAACCTACCCTTCTCACAGATACGCAGTATTTT

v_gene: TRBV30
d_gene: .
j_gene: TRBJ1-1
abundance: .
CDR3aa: CAWRQMNTEAFF
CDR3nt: TGTGCCTGGAGACAGATGAACACTGAAGCTTTCTTT

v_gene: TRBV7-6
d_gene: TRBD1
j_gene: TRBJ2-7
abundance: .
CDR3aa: CASSGGQGLSYEQYF
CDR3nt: TGTGCCAGCAGCGGGGGACAGGGGCTCTCCTACGAGCAGTACTTC

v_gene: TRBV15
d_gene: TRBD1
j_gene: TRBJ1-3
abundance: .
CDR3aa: CATTRQGSSGNTIYF
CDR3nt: TGTGCCACCACAAGACAGGGGAGCTCTGGAAACACCATATATTTT

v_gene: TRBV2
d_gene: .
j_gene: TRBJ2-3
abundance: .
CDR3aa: CASRPFGDTQYF
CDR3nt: TGTGCCAGCCGCCCGTTCGGAGATACGCAGTATTTT

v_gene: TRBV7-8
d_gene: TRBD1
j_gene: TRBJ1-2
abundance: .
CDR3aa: CASSLEVPRDRDGYTF
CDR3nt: TGTGCCAGCAGCTTAGAGGTCCCTCGGGACAGGGATGGCTACACCTTC

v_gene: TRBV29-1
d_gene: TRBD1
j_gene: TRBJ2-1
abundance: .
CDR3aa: CSVSSTGQGVANEQFF
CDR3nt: TGCAGCGTTAGCTCAACGGGACAGGGTGTCGCCAATGAGCAGTTCTTC

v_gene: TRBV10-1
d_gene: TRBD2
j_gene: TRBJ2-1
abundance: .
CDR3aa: CAGAGDLHNEQFF
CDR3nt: TGCGCCGGAGCGGGGGATTTACACAATGAGCAGTTCTTC

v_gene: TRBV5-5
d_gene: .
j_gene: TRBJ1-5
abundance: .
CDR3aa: CASRTGLLNQPQHF
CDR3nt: TGTGCCAGCAGGACGGGACTGCTCAATCAGCCCCAGCATTTT

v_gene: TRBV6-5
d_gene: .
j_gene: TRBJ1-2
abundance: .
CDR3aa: CASSFMSRGGYTF
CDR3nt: TGTGCCAGCAGTTTCATGTCACGGGGAGGCTACACCTTC

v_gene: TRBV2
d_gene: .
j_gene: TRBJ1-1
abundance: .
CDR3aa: CASSEALKSAEAFF
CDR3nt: TGTGCCAGCAGTGAAGCGTTGAAATCGGCTGAAGCTTTCTTT

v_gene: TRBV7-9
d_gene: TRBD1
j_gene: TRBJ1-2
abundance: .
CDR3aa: CASSLDRGNYGYTF
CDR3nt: TGTGCCAGCAGCTTAGACAGGGGGAATTATGGCTACACCTTC

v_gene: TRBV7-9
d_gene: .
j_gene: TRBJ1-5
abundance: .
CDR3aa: CASSLAAGQPQHF
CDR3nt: TGTGCCAGCAGCTTGGCTGCGGGTCAGCCCCAGCATTTT

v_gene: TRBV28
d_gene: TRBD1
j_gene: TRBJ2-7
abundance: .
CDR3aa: CASSPPGGEQYF
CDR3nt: TGTGCCAGCAGTCCCCCAGGGGGCGAGCAGTACTTC

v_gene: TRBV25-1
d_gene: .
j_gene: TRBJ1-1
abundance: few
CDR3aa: CASSYRVMNTEAFF
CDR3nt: TGTGCCAGCAGTTACAGGGTAATGAACACTGAAGCTTTCTTT

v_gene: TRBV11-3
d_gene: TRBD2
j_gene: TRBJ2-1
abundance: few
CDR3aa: CASSLGLAGFNEQFF
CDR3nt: TGTGCCAGCAGCTTAGGACTAGCGGGGTTCAATGAGCAGTTCTTC

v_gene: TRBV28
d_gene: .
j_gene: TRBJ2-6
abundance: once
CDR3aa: CASSSAEGRVGANVLTF
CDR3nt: TGTGCCAGCAGCTCCGCGGAGGGAAGGGTTGGGGCCAACGTCCTGACTTTC

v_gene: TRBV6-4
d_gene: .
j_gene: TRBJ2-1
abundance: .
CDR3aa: CASSTGHEQFF
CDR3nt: TGTGCCAGCAGTACAGGGCATGAGCAGTTCTTC

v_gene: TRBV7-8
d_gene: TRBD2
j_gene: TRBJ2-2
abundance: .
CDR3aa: CASRGGASGRWDTGELFF
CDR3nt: TGTGCCAGCAGGGGGGGGGCTAGCGGGAGATGGGACACCGGGGAGCTGTTTTTT

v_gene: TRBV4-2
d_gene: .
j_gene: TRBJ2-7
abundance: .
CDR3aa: CASSQRQGLYEQYF
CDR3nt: TGTGCCAGCAGCCAACGACAGGGACTCTACGAGCAGTACTTC

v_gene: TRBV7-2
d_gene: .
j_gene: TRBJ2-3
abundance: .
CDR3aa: CQAGSLSGDTQYF
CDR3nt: TGTCAGGCGGGTAGCCTTTCGGGGGATACGCAGTATTTT

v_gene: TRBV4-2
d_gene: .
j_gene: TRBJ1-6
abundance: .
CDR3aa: CASSQDGDFYSPLHF
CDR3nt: TGTGCCAGCAGCCAGGATGGGGACTTCTATTCACCCCTCCACTTT